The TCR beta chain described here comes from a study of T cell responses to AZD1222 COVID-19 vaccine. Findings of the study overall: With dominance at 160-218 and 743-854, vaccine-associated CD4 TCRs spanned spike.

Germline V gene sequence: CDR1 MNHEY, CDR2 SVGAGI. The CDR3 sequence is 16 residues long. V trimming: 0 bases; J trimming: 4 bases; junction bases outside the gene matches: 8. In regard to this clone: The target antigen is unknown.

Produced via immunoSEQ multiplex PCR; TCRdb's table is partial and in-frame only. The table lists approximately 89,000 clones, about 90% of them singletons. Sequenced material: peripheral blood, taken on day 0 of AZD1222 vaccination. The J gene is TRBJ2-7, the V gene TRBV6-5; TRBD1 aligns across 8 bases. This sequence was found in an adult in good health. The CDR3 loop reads CASSYSGQGQFYEQYF. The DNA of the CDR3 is TGTGCCAGCAGTTACTCAGGACAGGGTCAATTTTACGAGCAGTACTTC.